A selection of T cell receptor beta chains follows, all from one sample in a study of blood T cell repertoires in COVID-19. Generated by immunoSEQ multiplex PCR, the TCRdb table keeps only in-frame clones and is missing some. The sample has under 200,000 clones; 86% are singletons. The material sequenced was peripheral blood. All receptors come from a man between 65 and 85 years old with acute or convalescent COVID-19. The CDR3 runs from the conserved cysteine through the conserved F or W. D genes are given only for firm matches. Size values are once, few and many counts, or a class for expanded clones, and some rows have none.

V: TRBV12-5; D: .; size: .; J: TRBJ1-2; CDR3: CASGLVKLRRQANYGYTF; DNA: TGTGCTAGTGGTTTGGTAAAGTTAAGGAGACAGGCTAACTATGGCTACACCTTC
V: TRBV2; D: .; size: few; J: TRBJ1-2; CDR3: CASITTPGGYYGYTF; DNA: TGTGCCAGCATTACCACCCCGGGGGGCTACTATGGCTACACCTTC
V: TRBV5-1; D: .; size: .; J: TRBJ1-1; CDR3: CASRPLTTPEAFF; DNA: TGCGCCAGCCGACCCCTGACAACCCCTGAAGCTTTCTTT
V: TRBV5-6; D: .; size: .; J: TRBJ2-3; CDR3: CASSLPRGDTQYF; DNA: TGTGCCAGCAGCCTTCCCCGCGGAGATACGCAGTATTTT
V: TRBV3-1/TRBV3-2; D: TRBD1; size: .; J: TRBJ1-4; CDR3: CASSRWTGEINEKLFF; DNA: TGTGCCAGCAGCCGATGGACAGGGGAGATTAATGAAAAACTGTTTTTT
V: TRBV7-9; D: .; size: .; J: TRBJ1-5; CDR3: CASSFAGNQPQHF; DNA: TGTGCCAGCAGCTTTGCGGGCAATCAGCCCCAGCATTTT
V: TRBV7-9; D: TRBD2; size: .; J: TRBJ2-7; CDR3: CASSSGTTGSYEQYF; DNA: TGTGCCAGCAGCTCGGGGACTACCGGTTCCTACGAGCAGTACTTC
V: TRBV6-1; D: TRBD1; size: .; J: TRBJ2-7; CDR3: CASSERRSGTASYEQYF; DNA: TGTGCCAGCAGTGAACGACGATCCGGGACAGCCTCCTACGAGCAGTACTTC
V: TRBV7-8; D: .; size: once; J: TRBJ2-7; CDR3: CASSLGNSGTYEQYF; DNA: TGTGCCAGCAGCCTCGGTAATAGCGGAACCTACGAGCAGTACTTC
V: TRBV5-4; D: TRBD1; size: .; J: TRBJ1-2; CDR3: CASSSGTGLRYGYTF; DNA: TGTGCCAGCAGCTCAGGGACAGGACTGAGGTATGGCTACACCTTC
V: TRBV19; D: .; size: .; J: TRBJ1-6; CDR3: CASSSGPTGRGYNSPLHF; DNA: TGTGCCAGTAGTTCCGGTCCGACAGGTCGGGGTTATAATTCACCCCTCCACTTT
V: TRBV28; D: .; size: .; J: TRBJ1-2; CDR3: CASSLLTGSNYGYTF; DNA: TGTGCCAGCAGTTTATTGACAGGAAGCAACTATGGCTACACCTTC
V: TRBV20-1; D: .; size: .; J: TRBJ1-2; CDR3: CSALENYGYTF; DNA: TGCAGTGCCCTCGAGAACTATGGCTACACCTTC
V: TRBV4-3; D: TRBD2; size: .; J: TRBJ2-2; CDR3: CASSQPGLAGGLGGELFF; DNA: TGCGCCAGCAGCCAACCGGGACTAGCGGGGGGGCTTGGCGGGGAGCTGTTTTTT
V: TRBV6-5; D: TRBD2; size: .; J: TRBJ2-1; CDR3: CASGREFEQFF; DNA: TGTGCCAGCGGGAGGGAGTTTGAGCAGTTCTTC
V: TRBV5-1; D: .; size: .; J: TRBJ2-3; CDR3: CASSLDKDTQYF; DNA: TGCGCCAGCAGCTTGGACAAGGATACGCAGTATTTT
V: TRBV9; D: TRBD1; size: .; J: TRBJ2-2; CDR3: CASSARGQDTGELFF; DNA: TGTGCCAGCAGCGCCAGGGGGCAAGACACCGGGGAGCTGTTTTTT
V: TRBV2; D: TRBD2; size: .; J: TRBJ2-2; CDR3: CASALPLTGGSTGELFF; DNA: TGTGCCAGCGCCTTGCCCCTTACGGGGGGAAGCACCGGGGAGCTGTTTTTT
V: TRBV27; D: .; size: .; J: TRBJ2-7; CDR3: CASSPFLRREQYF; DNA: TGTGCCAGCAGTCCCTTCCTACGTCGCGAGCAGTACTTC
V: TRBV6-5; D: .; size: once; J: TRBJ1-2; CDR3: CASSYSDSQGGYTF; DNA: TGTGCCAGCAGTTACTCGGACTCCCAAGGAGGCTACACCTTC
V: TRBV7-7; D: .; size: .; J: TRBJ2-7; CDR3: CASSLARGQSYEQYF; DNA: TGTGCTAGCAGCTTAGCCAGGGGACAATCCTACGAGCAGTACTTC
V: TRBV2; D: TRBD2; size: .; J: TRBJ2-7; CDR3: CASSSGGGSYEQYF; DNA: TGTGCCAGCTCTAGCGGGGGGGGTTCCTACGAGCAGTACTTC
V: TRBV10-3; D: TRBD2; size: .; J: TRBJ2-5; CDR3: CAISSRRGEETQYF; DNA: TGTGCCATCAGTTCTAGGCGGGGGGAAGAGACCCAGTACTTC
V: TRBV27; D: .; size: .; J: TRBJ1-2; CDR3: CASSLGRDGKFYGYTF; DNA: TGTGCCAGCAGTTTGGGGAGGGACGGGAAGTTCTATGGCTACACCTTC
V: TRBV11-3; D: .; size: .; J: TRBJ2-2; CDR3: CASSLGRGAYTGELFF; DNA: TGTGCCAGCAGCTTAGGACGGGGGGCGTACACCGGGGAGCTGTTTTTT
V: TRBV9; D: .; size: few; J: TRBJ1-3; CDR3: CASSERSGGSLSGNTIYF; DNA: TGTGCCAGCAGCGAACGTTCGGGAGGCTCTCTCTCTGGAAACACCATATATTTT